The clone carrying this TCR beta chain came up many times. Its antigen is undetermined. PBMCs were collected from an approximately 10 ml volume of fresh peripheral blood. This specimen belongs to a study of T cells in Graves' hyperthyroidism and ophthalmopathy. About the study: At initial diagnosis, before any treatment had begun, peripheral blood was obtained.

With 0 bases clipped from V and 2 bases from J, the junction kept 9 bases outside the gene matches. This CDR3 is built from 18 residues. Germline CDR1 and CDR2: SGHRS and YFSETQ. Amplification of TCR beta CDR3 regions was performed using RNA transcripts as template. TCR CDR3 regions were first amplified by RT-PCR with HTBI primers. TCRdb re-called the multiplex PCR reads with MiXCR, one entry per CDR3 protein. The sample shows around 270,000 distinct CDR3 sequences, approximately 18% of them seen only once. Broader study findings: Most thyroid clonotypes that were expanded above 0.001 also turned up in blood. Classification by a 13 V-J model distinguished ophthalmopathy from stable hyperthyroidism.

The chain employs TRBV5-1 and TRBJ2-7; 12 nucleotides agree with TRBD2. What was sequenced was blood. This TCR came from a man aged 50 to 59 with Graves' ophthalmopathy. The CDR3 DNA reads TGCGCCAGCAGCTTGGGTCTAGCGGGAGGGCCATCACCCTACGAGCAGTACTTC. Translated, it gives CASSLGLAGGPSPYEQYF.